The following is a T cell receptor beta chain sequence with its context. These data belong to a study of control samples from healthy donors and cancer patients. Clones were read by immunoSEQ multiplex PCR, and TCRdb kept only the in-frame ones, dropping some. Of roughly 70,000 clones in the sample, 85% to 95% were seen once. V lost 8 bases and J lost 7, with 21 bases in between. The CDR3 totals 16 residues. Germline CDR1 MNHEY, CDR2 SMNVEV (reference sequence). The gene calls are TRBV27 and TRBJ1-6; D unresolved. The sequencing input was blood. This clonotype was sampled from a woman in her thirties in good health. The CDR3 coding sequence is TGTGCCAGCGCCACCATTAGCACGAACTTCAATTCACCCCTCCACTTT. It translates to CASATISTNFNSPLHF.